The clone carrying this TCR beta chain has only a few counts. This sample was included in a study of chronic HIV infection and antiretroviral therapy. MiXCR was run by TCRdb on the 5' RACE reads, yielding one entry per CDR3 protein. The sample records about 38,000 distinct CDR3 sequences, approximately 7.4% being singletons. The ends lost 6 bases at V and 4 bases at J; junction bases unmatched: 8. This CDR3 region has 15 residues. In germline, CDR1 is SNHLY, CDR2 FYNNEI. The specimen was peripheral blood. The chain recombines TRBV2 with TRBJ2-1, with 8 bases identical to TRBD2. The receptor's source is an adult who had HIV and had not received antiretroviral therapy, or was an uninfected healthy control (not recorded which). CDR3 residues: CASSARRGRYNEQFF. The CDR3 DNA reads TGTGCCAGCAGCGCCCGGCGCGGGAGGTACAATGAGCAGTTCTTC.